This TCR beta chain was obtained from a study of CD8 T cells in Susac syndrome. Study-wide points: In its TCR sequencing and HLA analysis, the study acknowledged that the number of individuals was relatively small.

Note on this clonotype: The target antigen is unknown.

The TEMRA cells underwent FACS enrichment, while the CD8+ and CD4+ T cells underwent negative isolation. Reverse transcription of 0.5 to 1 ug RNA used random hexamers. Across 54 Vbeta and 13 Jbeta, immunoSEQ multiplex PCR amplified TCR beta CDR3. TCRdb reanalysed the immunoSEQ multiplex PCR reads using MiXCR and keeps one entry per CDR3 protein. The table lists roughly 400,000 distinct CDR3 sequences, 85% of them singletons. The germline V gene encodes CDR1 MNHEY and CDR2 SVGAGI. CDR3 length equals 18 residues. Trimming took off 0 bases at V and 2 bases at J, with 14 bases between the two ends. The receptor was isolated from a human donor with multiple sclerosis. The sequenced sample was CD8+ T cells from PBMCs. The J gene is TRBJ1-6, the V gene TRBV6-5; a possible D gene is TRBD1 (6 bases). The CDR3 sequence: CASSYSSDSRPYNSPLHF. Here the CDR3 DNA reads TGTGCCAGCAGTTACTCGTCGGACAGTCGACCCTATAATTCACCCCTCCACTTT.